This T cell receptor beta chain derives from a study of T cells expressing NK-cell markers. On the study more broadly: Most of the eight sequenced donors tested HCMV-seropositive; one tested seronegative. Study-level results: Several donors showed these clonotypes also leading the CD3+CD56-NKG2C+ fraction. Dominant NKG2C+ clonotypes were found to form roughly 1.0-7.0% of CD8+ T cells in five to seven donors.

For TCR beta, cDNA was produced by 5'RACE template switching with UMIs. TCRdb re-analyzed the 5' RACE reads; it lists each CDR3 protein once, without DNA. The sample's table shows some 600,000 distinct CDR3 sequences. CDR1 and CDR2 (germline): LNHNV, YYDKDF (reference sequence). The CDR3 spans 15 residues. With respect to this clonotype: The target antigen is unknown.

This receptor was identified in a man younger than 30 in good health. Sequenced sample: blood T cells: a sorted CD56 or NKG2C T cell subset, CD4+ or CD8+ T cells, or bulk PBMC T cells (not recorded which). The gene calls are TRBV15 and TRBJ1-5. The CDR3: CATSRVGLSNQPQHF.